This T cell receptor beta chain stems from a study of OX40 agonist ivuxolimab in advanced cancers. Whole-study context: Every 2 weeks, ivuxolimab was infused into the patients intravenously at between 0.01 and 10 mg/kg. Points from the study as a whole: In the 0.1 to 3.0 mg/kg range, CD4+ and CD8+ blood T cells had expanded clonally by week 6. On average, a greater number of expanded clones characterised CD8+ T cells relative to CD4+.

Concerning this clone itself: Its antigen is not identified.

CDR3 length: 15 amino acids. Germline values: CDR1 SGHTA, CDR2 FQGTGA. Trimming shortened V by 5 bases and J by 0 bases, and 13 bases separated the two germline ends. Sampled blood was obtained at baseline, cycle 4 day 1, and cycle 7 day 1. This table comes from immunoSEQ multiplex PCR, and its TCRdb copy is limited to in-frame clones, with some not included. Altogether about 24,000 clones are present, around 82% being singletons, with the ten largest covering about 1.3%. The sample in question was CD4+ or CD8+ T cells sorted from blood, obtained in a trial of the OX40 agonist ivuxolimab. The chain links TRBV7-3 to TRBJ2-5; D may be TRBD2 (6 bases). This TCR derives from an adult with an advanced solid tumor such as melanoma, head and neck, liver or kidney cancer. CDR3 sequence (DNA): TGTGCCAGCAGCACTCAATGGGACTACCAAGAGACCCAGTACTTC. Residues: CASSTQWDYQETQYF.